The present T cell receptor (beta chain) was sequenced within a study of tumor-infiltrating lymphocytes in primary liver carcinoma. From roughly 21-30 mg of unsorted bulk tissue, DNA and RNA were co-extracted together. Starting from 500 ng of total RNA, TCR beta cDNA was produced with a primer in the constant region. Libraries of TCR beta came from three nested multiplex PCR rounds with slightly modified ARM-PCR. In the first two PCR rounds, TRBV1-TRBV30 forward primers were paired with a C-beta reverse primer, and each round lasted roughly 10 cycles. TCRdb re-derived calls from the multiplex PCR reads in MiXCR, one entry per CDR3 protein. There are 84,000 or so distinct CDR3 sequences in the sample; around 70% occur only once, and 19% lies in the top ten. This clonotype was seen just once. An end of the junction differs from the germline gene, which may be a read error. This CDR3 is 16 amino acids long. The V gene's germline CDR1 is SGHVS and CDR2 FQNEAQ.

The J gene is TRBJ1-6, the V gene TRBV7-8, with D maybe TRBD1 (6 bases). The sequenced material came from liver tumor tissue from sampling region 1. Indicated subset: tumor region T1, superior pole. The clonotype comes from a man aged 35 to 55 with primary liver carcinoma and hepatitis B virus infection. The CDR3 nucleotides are TGTGCCAGCAGCTTAGGTCGACAGGAGTATAATTCACCACTCCACTTT. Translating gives CASSLGRQEYNSPLHF.